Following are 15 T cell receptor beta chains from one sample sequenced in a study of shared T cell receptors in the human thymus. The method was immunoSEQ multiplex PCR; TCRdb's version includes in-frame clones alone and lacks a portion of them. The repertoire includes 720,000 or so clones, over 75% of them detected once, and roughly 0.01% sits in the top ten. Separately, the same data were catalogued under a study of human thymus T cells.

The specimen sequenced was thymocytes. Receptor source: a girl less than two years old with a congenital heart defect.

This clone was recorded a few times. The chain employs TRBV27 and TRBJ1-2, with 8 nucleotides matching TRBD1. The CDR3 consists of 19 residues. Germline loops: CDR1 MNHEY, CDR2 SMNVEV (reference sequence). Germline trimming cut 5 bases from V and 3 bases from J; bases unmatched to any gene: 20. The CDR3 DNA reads TGTGCCAGCAGTCTGTCCTTCAGGGGGCCCCAAGTGCTAGACTATGGCTACACCTTC. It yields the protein CASSLSFRGPQVLDYGYTF.

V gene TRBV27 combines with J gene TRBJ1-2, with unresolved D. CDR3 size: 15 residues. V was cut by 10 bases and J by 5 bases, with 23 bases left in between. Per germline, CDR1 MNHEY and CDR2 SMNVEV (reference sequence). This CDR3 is CANNSVLTRGYGYTF. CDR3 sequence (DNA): TGTGCCAACAATTCAGTCCTTACCCGAGGATATGGCTACACCTTC.

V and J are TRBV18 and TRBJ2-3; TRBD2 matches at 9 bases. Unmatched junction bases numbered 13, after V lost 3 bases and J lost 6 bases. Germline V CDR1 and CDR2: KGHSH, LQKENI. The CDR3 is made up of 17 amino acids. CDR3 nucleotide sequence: TGTGCCAGCTCACCCCTCCTTAGTAGCGGGGGAGTTGATACGCAGTATTTT. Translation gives CASSPLLSSGGVDTQYF.

The CDR3 sequence is CASSRKTSGGSDIQYF. In DNA form, the CDR3 reads TGCGCCAGCAGCCGGAAGACTAGCGGGGGGAGTGACATTCAGTACTTC. The V call is TRBV4-1, the J call TRBJ2-4; 13 nucleotides match TRBD2. The junction had 8 bases not matched to a gene; V was cut back by 4 bases and J by 8 bases. This CDR3 has 16 amino acids. Looked up from germline, CDR1 is MGHRA and CDR2 is YSYEKL.

For the CDR3, the DNA is TGTGCCAGCAATTCCCACAGGTGCGGGGGCTATGAGCAGTACTTC. Translated: CASNSHRCGGYEQYF. The chain has TRBV6-1 and TRBJ2-7, with D perhaps matching TRBD2 (7 bases). CDR1 and CDR2 from the germline V gene are MNHNS and SASEGT. Trimming cost V 7 bases and J 7 bases, with 23 bases left between them. This CDR3 comprises 15 residues.

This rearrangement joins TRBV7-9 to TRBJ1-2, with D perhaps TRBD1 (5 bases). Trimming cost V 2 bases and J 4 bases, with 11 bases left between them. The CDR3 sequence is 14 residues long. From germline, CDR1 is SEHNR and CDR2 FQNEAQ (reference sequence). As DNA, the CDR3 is TGTGCCAGCAGCTTAAGGGGTGGCGGCTATGGCTACACCTTC. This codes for CASSLRGGGYGYTF.

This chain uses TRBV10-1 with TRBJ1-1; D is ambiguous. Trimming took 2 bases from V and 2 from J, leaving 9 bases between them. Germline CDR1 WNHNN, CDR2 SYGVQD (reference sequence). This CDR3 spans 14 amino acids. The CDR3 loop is CASSETTSNTEAFF. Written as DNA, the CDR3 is TGCGCCAGCAGTGAGACAACAAGTAACACTGAAGCTTTCTTT.

CDR3 sequence (DNA): TGTGCCAGCAGCGGGACTAGCGACTCCTACGAGCAGTACTTC. The encoded protein is CASSGTSDSYEQYF. The chain joins TRBV27 to TRBJ2-7, with TRBD2 identical over 10 bases. Per the germline V gene, CDR1 is MNHEY and CDR2 is SMNVEV (reference sequence). Trimming took 6 bases from V and 0 from J; bases not matched to a gene: 2. The CDR3 loop spans 14 amino acids.

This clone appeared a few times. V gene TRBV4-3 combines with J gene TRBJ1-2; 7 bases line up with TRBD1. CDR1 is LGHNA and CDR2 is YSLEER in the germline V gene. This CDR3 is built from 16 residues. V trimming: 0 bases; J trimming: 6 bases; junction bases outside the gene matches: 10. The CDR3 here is CASSQDPIDDRDGYTF. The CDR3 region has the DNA TGCGCCAGCAGCCAAGACCCGATCGATGACAGGGATGGCTACACCTTC.

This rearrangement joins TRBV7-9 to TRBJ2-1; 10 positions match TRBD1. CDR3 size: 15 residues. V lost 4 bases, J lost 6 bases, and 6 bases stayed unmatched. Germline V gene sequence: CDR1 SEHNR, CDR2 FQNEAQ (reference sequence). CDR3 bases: TGTGCCAGCAGCTCCCGGGACAGGGGACCCAATGAGCAGTTCTTC. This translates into CASSSRDRGPNEQFF.

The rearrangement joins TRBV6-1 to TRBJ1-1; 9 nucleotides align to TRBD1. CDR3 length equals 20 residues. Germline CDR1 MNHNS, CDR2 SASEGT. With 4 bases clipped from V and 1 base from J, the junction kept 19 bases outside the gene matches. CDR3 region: CASSAEQGAHGGSENTEAFF. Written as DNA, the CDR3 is TGTGCCAGCAGTGCGGAACAGGGGGCGCATGGGGGCTCAGAGAACACTGAAGCTTTCTTT.

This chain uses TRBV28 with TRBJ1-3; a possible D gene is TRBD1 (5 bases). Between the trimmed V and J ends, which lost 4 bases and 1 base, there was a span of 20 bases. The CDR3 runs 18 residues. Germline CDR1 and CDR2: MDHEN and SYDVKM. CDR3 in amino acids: CASSCLGDSGDSGNTIYF. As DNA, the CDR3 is TGTGCCAGCAGTTGCTTGGGCGACAGCGGGGATTCTGGAAACACCATATATTTT.

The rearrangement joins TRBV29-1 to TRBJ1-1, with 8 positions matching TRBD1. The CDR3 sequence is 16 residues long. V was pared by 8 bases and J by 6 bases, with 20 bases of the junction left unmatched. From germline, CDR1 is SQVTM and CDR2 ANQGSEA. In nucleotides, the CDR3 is TGCAGCTATAGTAGGCAGGGGGCATCCCGGCACGCTGAAGCTTTCTTT. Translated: CSYSRQGASRHAEAFF.

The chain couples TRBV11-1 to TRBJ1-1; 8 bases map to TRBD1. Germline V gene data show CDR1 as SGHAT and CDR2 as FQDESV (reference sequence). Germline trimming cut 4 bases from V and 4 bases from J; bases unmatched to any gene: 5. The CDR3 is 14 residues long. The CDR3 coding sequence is TGTGCCAGCAGCTCCGCCGGACAGGGCACTGAAGCTTTCTTT. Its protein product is CASSSAGQGTEAFF.

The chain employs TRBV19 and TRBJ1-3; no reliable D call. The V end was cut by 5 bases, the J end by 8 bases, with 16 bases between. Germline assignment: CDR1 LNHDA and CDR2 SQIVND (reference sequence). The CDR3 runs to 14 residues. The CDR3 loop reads CASSRESFGDTIYF. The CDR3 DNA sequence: TGTGCCAGTAGTCGGGAGTCTTTCGGGGACACCATATATTTT.